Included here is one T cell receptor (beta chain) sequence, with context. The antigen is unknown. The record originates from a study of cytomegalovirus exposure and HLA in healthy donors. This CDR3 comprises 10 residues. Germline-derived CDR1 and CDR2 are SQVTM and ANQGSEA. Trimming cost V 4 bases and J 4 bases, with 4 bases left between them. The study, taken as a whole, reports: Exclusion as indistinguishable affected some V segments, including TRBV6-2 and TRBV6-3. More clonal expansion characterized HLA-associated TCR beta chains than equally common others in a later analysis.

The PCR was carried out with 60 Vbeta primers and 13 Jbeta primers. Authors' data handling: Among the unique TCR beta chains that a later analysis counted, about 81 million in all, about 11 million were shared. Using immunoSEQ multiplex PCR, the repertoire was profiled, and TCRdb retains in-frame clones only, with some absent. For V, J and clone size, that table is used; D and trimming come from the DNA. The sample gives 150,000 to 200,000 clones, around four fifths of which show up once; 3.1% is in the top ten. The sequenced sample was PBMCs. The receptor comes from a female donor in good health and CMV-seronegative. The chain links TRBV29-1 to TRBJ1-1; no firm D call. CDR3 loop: CSVVGTEAFF. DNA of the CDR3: TGCAGCGTTGTCGGCACTGAAGCTTTCTTT. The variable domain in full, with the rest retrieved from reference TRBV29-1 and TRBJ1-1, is SAVISQKPSRDICQRGTSLTIQCQVDSQVTMMFWYRQQPGQSLTLIATANQGSEATYESGFVIDKFPISRPNLTFSTLTVSNMSPEDSSIYLCSVVGTEAFFGQGTRLTVV.